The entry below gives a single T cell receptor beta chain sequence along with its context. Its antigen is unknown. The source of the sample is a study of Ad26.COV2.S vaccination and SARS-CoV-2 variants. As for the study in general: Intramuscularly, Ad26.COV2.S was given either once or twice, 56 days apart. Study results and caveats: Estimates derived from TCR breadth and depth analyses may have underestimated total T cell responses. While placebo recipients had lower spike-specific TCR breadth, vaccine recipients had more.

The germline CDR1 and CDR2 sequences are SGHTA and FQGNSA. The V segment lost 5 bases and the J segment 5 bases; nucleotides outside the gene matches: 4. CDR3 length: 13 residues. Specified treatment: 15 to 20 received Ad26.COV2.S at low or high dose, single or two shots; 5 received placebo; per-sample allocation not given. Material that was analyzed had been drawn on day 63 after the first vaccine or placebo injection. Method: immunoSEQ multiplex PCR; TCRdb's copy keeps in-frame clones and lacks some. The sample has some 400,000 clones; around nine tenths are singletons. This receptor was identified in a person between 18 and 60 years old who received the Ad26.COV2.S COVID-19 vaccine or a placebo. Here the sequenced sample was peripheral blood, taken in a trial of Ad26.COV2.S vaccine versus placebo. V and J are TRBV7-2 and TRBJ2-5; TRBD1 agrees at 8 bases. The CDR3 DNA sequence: TGTGCCAGCAGCCCGACAGGGGCCGAGACCCAGTACTTC. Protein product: CASSPTGAETQYF.